This T cell receptor beta chain came from a study of cytomegalovirus exposure and HLA in healthy donors. The primer mix had 60 Vbeta and 13 Jbeta primers. Measured with immunoSEQ multiplex PCR; TCRdb has only the in-frame clones, and not every one. The sample contains 150,000 to 200,000 clones, 81% of which appear only once. This clone appeared a few times. This CDR3 has 13 amino acids. Germline V CDR1 and CDR2: MRHNA, SNTAGT. V gave up 7 bases and J gave up 5 bases; unmatched junction bases: 8. The source of this sequence is a woman aged 18-29 years in good health and CMV-seropositive. V is TRBV6-4 and J is TRBJ2-7, with 7 positions matching TRBD2. Sequences were obtained from PBMCs. The CDR3 bases are TGTGCCAGCATGGAGCCAGCGGGGCACGAGCAGTACTTC. Translation gives CASMEPAGHEQYF.